The 18 T cell receptor beta chains in this list originate from one sample, sequenced in a study of blood T cells in healthy people across ages. The second PCR ran roughly 6 to 11 cycles with a sample-barcoded 5' primer and J-beta primers. TCRdb passed the 5' RACE reads through MiXCR, listing each CDR3 protein once. The table has about 680,000 distinct CDR3 sequences, around 45% seen once; the top ten hold roughly 31%. The source material was blood. The receptors were sampled from a woman in her sixties in good health.

This clonotype has a handful of counts. J is TRBJ1-1 and V is TRBV29-1; unclear D gene. The CDR3 is made up of 13 amino acids. V lost 3 bases, J lost 0 bases, and 8 bases lay in between. CDR1 is SQVTM and CDR2 is ANQGSEA in the germline V gene. The CDR3 region is CSVESPMNTEAFF. DNA for the CDR3: TGCAGCGTTGAGTCCCCTATGAACACTGAAGCTTTCTTT.

Only a few counts were recorded for this clonotype. The gene calls are TRBV3-1 and TRBJ2-6; weak D call: TRBD2 (6 bases). V was clipped by 7 bases and J by 4 bases, with 17 bases between them. CDR3 length equals 16 residues. Germline assignment: CDR1 LGHDT and CDR2 YNNKEL (reference sequence). The CDR3 DNA is TGTGCCAGCAAGGGAGAGGGAACTAGCGGGGCCAACGTCCTGACTTTC. Its protein product is CASKGEGTSGANVLTF.

The V call is TRBV29-1, the J call TRBJ2-7; D unresolved. The V end lost 2 bases, the J end lost 1 base, and 6 bases lay between the germline ends. Germline CDR1 and CDR2: SQVTM and ANQGSEA. The CDR3 length is 12 residues. As DNA, the CDR3 is TGCAGCGTTGAAACAGAGTCCTACGAGCAGTACTTC. Translating it yields CSVETESYEQYF.

Comment on this clonotype: The junction does not match germline at one end; this may be a read error. The J gene is TRBJ2-1, the V gene TRBV15; D is uncertain. The V gene's germline CDR1 is LNHNV and CDR2 YYDKDF (reference sequence). The CDR3 spans 13 residues. CDR3 loop: CASSNALGNEQFF. CDR3 nucleotides: TGTGCCTCCAGCAATGCCTTGGGCAATGAGCAGTTCTTC. Filled out from reference TRBV15 and TRBJ2-1, the complete variable domain reads DAMVIQNPRYQVTQFGKPVTLSCSQTLNHNVMYWYQQKSSQAPKLLFHYYDKDFNNEADTPDNFQSRRPNTSFCFLDIRSPGLGDTAMYLCASSNALGNEQFFGPGTRLTVL.

This rearrangement joins TRBV5-1 to TRBJ2-1; 8 bases align to TRBD2. This CDR3 spans 16 amino acids. Germline lookup yields CDR1 SGHRS and CDR2 YFSETQ. Trimming at V came to 4 bases and at J to 6 bases, leaving 12 bases not matched to a gene. The DNA of the CDR3 is TGCGCCAGCAGCCTGCTAGCGACGGGAGGGTTCAATGAGCAGTTCTTC. Amino acids: CASSLLATGGFNEQFF. Combining the CDR3 with reference TRBV5-1 and TRBJ2-1 gives the whole variable domain KAGVTQTPRYLIKTRGQQVTLSCSPISGHRSVSWYQQTPGQGLQFLFEYFSETQRNKGNFPGRFSGRQFSNSRSEMNVSTLELGDSALYLCASSLLATGGFNEQFFGPGTRLTVL.

This clonotype was detected a few times. V usage is TRBV29-1 and J usage is TRBJ2-7; 12 bases match TRBD2. The CDR3 totals 13 residues. Germline V lookup: CDR1 SQVTM, CDR2 ANQGSEA. J was trimmed by 5 bases and V by 6 bases; bases with no gene match: 5. The CDR3 reads CSVWTSGINEQYF. The CDR3 region has the DNA TGCAGCGTATGGACTAGCGGGATAAACGAGCAGTACTTC.

This chain uses TRBV7-9 with TRBJ2-1; 11 nucleotides match TRBD2. Germline CDR1 and CDR2: SEHNR and FQNEAQ (reference sequence). The CDR3 covers 19 residues. V lost 5 bases, J lost 2 bases, and 14 bases stayed unmatched. Written as DNA, the CDR3 is TGTGCCAGCAGCACTTCTATTAGCGGGAGGGAGGCTACCTACAATGAGCAGTTCTTC. This translates into CASSTSISGREATYNEQFF.

The chain combines TRBV15 with TRBJ2-3; TRBD1 is a possible D gene (6 bases). Germline V gene data show CDR1 as LNHNV and CDR2 as YYDKDF (reference sequence). This CDR3 contains 14 residues. V was clipped by 5 bases and J by 4 bases, with 13 bases between them. As DNA, the CDR3 is TGTGCCACCAGCTCTACAACAGGGCCAGATACGCAGTATTTT. It encodes CATSSTTGPDTQYF.

This clonotype was observed once. The chain recombines TRBV2 with TRBJ2-1; 9 bases line up with TRBD2. The last part of the DNA fits TRBJ2-7 better; the J call may be wrong. Germline V gene lookup returns CDR1 SNHLY and CDR2 FYNNEI. CDR3 length equals 14 residues. This CDR3 reads CASIPAGGYNEQYF. In nucleotides, the CDR3 is TGTGCCAGCATTCCCGCGGGAGGGTACAATGAGCAGTACTTC.

This chain links TRBV25-1 with TRBJ2-1, with 13 bases fitting TRBD2. The V gene end was trimmed by 6 bases and the J gene end by 10 bases; junction bases not matched to a gene: 12. The length of the CDR3 is 16 residues. Per the germline V gene, CDR1 is MGHDK and CDR2 is SYGVNS. This CDR3 reads CASSGPGLAGVGEQFF. The CDR3 bases are TGTGCCAGCAGCGGTCCCGGACTAGCGGGAGTTGGGGAGCAGTTCTTC.

The rearrangement links TRBV7-2 to TRBJ2-5; no firm D call. The J call may be mistaken, given a closer DNA end match to TRBJ2-7. The germline CDR1 and CDR2 sequences are SGHTA and FQGNSA. This CDR3 contains 14 residues. Written as DNA, the CDR3 is TGTGCCAGCAGCTTAGCTACAAAAAAGTACGAGCAGTACTTC. Its protein product is CASSLATKKYEQYF.

Regarding this clonotype: Germline is not matched at one junction end, which may reflect a read error. This rearrangement joins TRBV10-3 to TRBJ1-4, with TRBD1 matching over 8 bases. The length of the CDR3 is 13 residues. Germline V gene data show CDR1 as ENHRY and CDR2 as SYGVKD. CDR3 amino acids: CTISDRGREKLFF. The DNA of the CDR3 is TGTACCATCAGTGACAGGGGTCGTGAAAAACTGTTTTTT.

The V call is TRBV12-3 or TRBV12-4, the J call TRBJ1-2, with TRBD1 matching 8 bases. V lost 5 bases, J lost 4 bases, and 9 bases stayed unmatched. The CDR3 runs 15 residues. The CDR3 protein is CASSAWDRPAYGYTF. As DNA, the CDR3 is TGTGCCAGCAGTGCCTGGGACAGGCCGGCCTATGGCTACACCTTC.

The chain combines TRBV20-1 with TRBJ2-4; 7 bases match TRBD1. The CDR3 runs to 15 residues. Germline-derived CDR1 and CDR2 are DFQATT and SNEGSKA (reference sequence). After removal of 7 bases from V and 3 bases from J, the junction contained 12 bases not matched to a gene. The CDR3 loop is CSVNRGFVGKNIQYF. In nucleotides, the CDR3 is TGCAGTGTTAACAGGGGATTCGTAGGCAAAAACATTCAGTACTTC.

The CDR3 loop is CASSPWTSSDTQYF. The DNA for the CDR3 is TGTGCCAGCAGCCCTTGGACTAGTTCAGATACGCAGTATTTT. This sequence joins TRBV7-9 and TRBJ2-3, with 7 bases aligning to TRBD2. Germline loops: CDR1 SEHNR, CDR2 FQNEAQ (reference sequence). J lost 4 bases, V lost 5 bases, and 6 bases had no gene match. The CDR3 extends over 14 amino acids.

The V call is TRBV6-5, the J call TRBJ2-1; 10 positions match TRBD2. CDR1 is MNHEY and CDR2 is SVGAGI in the germline V gene. The junction had 9 bases not matched to a gene; V was cut back by 6 bases and J by 4 bases. This CDR3 has 16 amino acids. The CDR3 bases are TGTGCCAGCAGAAGAGGGGGACTAGCGACGTACAATGAGCAGTTCTTC. This gives the protein CASRRGGLATYNEQFF.

On this clonotype: One end of the junction varies from germline; a read error may be responsible. The chain uses TRBV5-1 and TRBJ2-1; 10 nucleotides align to TRBD2. Germline V gives CDR1 SGHRS, CDR2 YFSETQ. The CDR3 runs 16 residues. The CDR3 coding sequence is TGCGCCGGCAGCTTAGTTTCTAGCGGGAGAAGAAATGAGCAGTTCTTC. Its protein is CAGSLVSSGRRNEQFF.

This clonotype appeared a few times. The chain combines TRBV7-2 with TRBJ2-6; tentatively, D is TRBD2 (7 bases). Looked up from germline, CDR1 is SGHTA and CDR2 is FQGNSA. This CDR3 comprises 18 residues. V was cut by 2 bases and J by 2 bases, with 16 bases left in between. The CDR3 sequence is CASSLSPQGGTGANVLTF. DNA for the CDR3: TGTGCCAGCAGCTTATCCCCACAGGGAGGGACTGGGGCCAACGTCCTGACTTTC.